These 10 T cell receptor beta chains came from one sample sequenced in a study. TCRdb re-analysed the 5' RACE reads in MiXCR, keeping a single row per CDR3 protein. Altogether fewer than 65,000 distinct CDR3 sequences are present, around 30% being singletons, with the ten largest covering roughly 2.5%. The specimen sequenced was tumor-infiltrating naive CD4+ T cells sorted from the breast tumor. Subset: naive CD4+ T cells, CD4+CD45RA+CD25-. The receptors derive from a female donor with breast cancer.

The chain couples TRBV10-2 to TRBJ2-5, with TRBD2 matching over 10 bases. Germline loops: CDR1 WSHSY, CDR2 SAAADI. V was clipped by 2 bases and J by 1 base; unmatched bases: 1. The CDR3 consists of 15 residues. This CDR3 reads CASSEPSGGQETQYF. The CDR3, as DNA: TGCGCCAGCAGTGAGCCTAGCGGGGGCCAAGAGACCCAGTACTTC.

In its sample, this clonotype was seen once. The chain carries TRBV2 and TRBJ2-1; D is possibly TRBD2 (6 bases). V was clipped by 7 bases and J by 8 bases, with 18 bases between them. CDR1 is SNHLY, CDR2 FYNNEI, per germline. The CDR3 is made up of 14 amino acids. The CDR3 nucleotides are TGTGCCAGCATGGAGGGTTCGGCTCGTTATGAGCAGTTCTTC. This codes for CASMEGSARYEQFF.

This clonotype is classed as medium-sized (0.01 to 0.1%). The chain is built from TRBV7-9 and TRBJ1-1; possibly TRBD1 for D (5 bases). Germline CDR1 SEHNR, CDR2 FQNEAQ (reference sequence). Trimming cost V 0 bases and J 6 bases, with 14 bases left between them. The CDR3 loop spans 15 amino acids. The CDR3 nucleotides read TGTGCCAGCAGCTTAGCAAGTGGGGCAATGGCTGAAGCTTTCTTT. Amino acid sequence: CASSLASGAMAEAFF.

V gene TRBV9 combines with J gene TRBJ2-1, with D perhaps matching TRBD2 (6 bases). Germline V CDR1 and CDR2: SGDLS, YYNGEE. The CDR3 sequence is 15 residues long. The V end lost 4 bases, the J end lost 4 bases, and 15 bases lay between the germline ends. Here the CDR3 DNA reads TGTGCCAGCAGCTCACGGGACTGGACATACAATGAGCAGTTCTTC. This codes for CASSSRDWTYNEQFF.

A few counts support this clonotype. V usage is TRBV7-2 and J usage is TRBJ2-5; D is unresolved. Trimming cost V 7 bases and J 5 bases, with 14 bases left between them. Germline CDR1 SGHTA, CDR2 FQGNSA. CDR3 length: 13 residues. This chain's CDR3 is CASTKRHGETQYF. The CDR3 region has the DNA TGTGCCAGCACTAAGAGGCACGGGGAGACCCAGTACTTC.

This clonotype was observed a handful of times. This rearrangement joins TRBV11-3 to TRBJ2-1; 9 nucleotides agree with TRBD2. This CDR3 contains 14 residues. Looked up from germline, CDR1 is SGHNT and CDR2 is YENEEA. The V gene end was trimmed by 3 bases and the J gene end by 3 bases; junction bases not matched to a gene: 0. The CDR3 region is CASSFSGGYNEQFF. DNA for the CDR3: TGTGCCAGCAGCTTTAGCGGGGGCTACAATGAGCAGTTCTTC.

This chain connects TRBV9 to TRBJ1-1; D is perhaps TRBD1 (6 bases). The length of the CDR3 is 13 residues. Germline-derived CDR1 and CDR2 are SGDLS and YYNGEE. The V end was cut by 4 bases, the J end by 0 bases, with 7 bases between. CDR3 amino acids: CASSNRVNTEAFF. CDR3 bases: TGTGCCAGCAGCAACAGGGTGAACACTGAAGCTTTCTTT.

Worth noting for this clonotype: A much larger clone lies one base from this, so it may be a read error. The chain uses TRBV6-1 and TRBJ1-1; possible D gene TRBD1, 5 bases. The germline gives CDR1 MNHNS, CDR2 SASEGT. The CDR3 consists of 15 residues. CDR3 region: CASSQEGLGNTDAFF. CDR3 DNA sequence: TGTGCCAGCAGTCAAGAGGGACTGGGGAACACTGACGCTTTCTTT.

This clonotype was seen a handful of times. A much larger clone differs from this one at a single base, so this may be a read error. The J gene is TRBJ2-5, the V gene TRBV4-2; D is tentatively TRBD1 or TRBD2 (5 bases each). The V gene's germline CDR1 is LGHNA and CDR2 YNFKEQ. CDR3 length equals 16 residues. The CDR3 reads CASSQVHRAREETQYF. Here the CDR3 DNA reads TGCGCCAGCAGCCAAGTTCACCGGGCCAGGGAGGAGACCCAGTACTTC.

This clonotype was observed a handful of times. One end of the junction is discordant with germline, which a read error may explain. The V and J genes are TRBV6-6 and TRBJ1-2; D is possibly TRBD1 (6 bases). This CDR3 is built from 18 residues. Germline V gene lookup returns CDR1 MNHNY and CDR2 SVGAGI (reference sequence). The DNA of the CDR3 is TGTGCCGGCAGTTACTTAAACAGGGTTGGGAGAGTGAACTATGGCTACACCTTC. Amino acid sequence: CAGSYLNRVGRVNYGYTF.